This T cell receptor beta chain was documented in a study of metastatic and nonmetastatic thyroid tumors. Study summary: Across blood and tumor or nodule tissue, repertoires from malignant and benign thyroid patients were compared with one another.

Study processing details: What underpinned the distant-metastasis classifier for papillary thyroid cancer was the set of CDR3 differences across clinicopathological groups. TCRdb reprocessed the PCR reads via MiXCR. The V and J calls and clone size are TCRdb's, not the authors'. The sample contains about 90,000 clones, approximately 9% of which appear only once. None of the patients had undergone any treatment ahead of thyroid surgery. This clone was found many times. Its antigen remains unidentified. The CDR3 runs to 13 residues. V was clipped by 1 base and J by 3 bases, with 9 bases between them. Germline lookup yields CDR1 DFQATT and CDR2 SNEGSKA (reference sequence). The study, taken as a whole, reports: Malignant thyroid tumors reportedly had TCR beta diversity that was significantly higher than in benign nodules, in blood and tumor.

The chain links TRBV20-1 to TRBJ2-5; D may be TRBD1 (6 bases). Sequences were obtained from blood. The receptor was derived from a female donor with papillary thyroid cancer or a benign thyroid nodule (not recorded which). Some clones in this sample may be carry-over from other donors' samples. The CDR3 sequence is CSARGTAKETQYF. The CDR3 DNA is TGCAGTGCTAGAGGGACAGCGAAAGAGACCCAGTACTTC.